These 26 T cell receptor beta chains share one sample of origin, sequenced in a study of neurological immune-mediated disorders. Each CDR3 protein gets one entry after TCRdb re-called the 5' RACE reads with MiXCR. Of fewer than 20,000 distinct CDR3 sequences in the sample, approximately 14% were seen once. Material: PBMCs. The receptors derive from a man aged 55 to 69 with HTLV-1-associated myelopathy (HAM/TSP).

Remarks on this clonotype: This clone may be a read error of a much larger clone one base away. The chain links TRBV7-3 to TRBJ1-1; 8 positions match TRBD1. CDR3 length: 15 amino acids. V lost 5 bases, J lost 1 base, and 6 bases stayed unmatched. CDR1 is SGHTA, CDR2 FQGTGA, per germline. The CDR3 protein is CASSRQGMWNTEAFF. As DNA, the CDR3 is TGTGCCAGCAGCCGACAGGGGATGTGGAACACTGAAGCTTTCTTT.

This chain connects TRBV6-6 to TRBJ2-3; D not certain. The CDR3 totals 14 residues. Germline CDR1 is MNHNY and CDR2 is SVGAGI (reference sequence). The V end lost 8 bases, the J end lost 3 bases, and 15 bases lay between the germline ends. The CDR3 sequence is CASSTPSRTDTQYF. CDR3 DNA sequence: TGTGCCAGCTCCACACCTAGTAGAACAGATACGCAGTATTTT.

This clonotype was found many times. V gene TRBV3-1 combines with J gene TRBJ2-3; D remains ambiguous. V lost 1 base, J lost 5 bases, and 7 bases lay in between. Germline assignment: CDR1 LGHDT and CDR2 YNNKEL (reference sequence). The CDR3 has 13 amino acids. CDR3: CASSQAFGDTQYF. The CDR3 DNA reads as TGTGCCAGCAGCCAAGCTTTCGGAGATACGCAGTATTTT.

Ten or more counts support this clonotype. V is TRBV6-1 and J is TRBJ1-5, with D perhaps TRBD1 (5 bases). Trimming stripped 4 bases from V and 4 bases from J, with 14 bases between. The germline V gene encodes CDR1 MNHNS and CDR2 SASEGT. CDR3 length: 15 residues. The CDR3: CASSVTGTENQPQHF. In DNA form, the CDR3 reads TGTGCCAGCAGTGTCACGGGGACGGAAAATCAGCCCCAGCATTTT.

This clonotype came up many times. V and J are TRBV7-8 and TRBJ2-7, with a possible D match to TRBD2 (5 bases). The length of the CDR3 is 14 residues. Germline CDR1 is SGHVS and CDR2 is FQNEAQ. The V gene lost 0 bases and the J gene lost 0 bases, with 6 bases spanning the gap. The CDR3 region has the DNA TGTGCCAGCAGCTTAGCCACTAGCTCCTACGAGCAGTACTTC. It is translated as CASSLATSSYEQYF.

The CDR3 loop is CSVEDGWTSGYGGIETQYF. The CDR3 DNA follows: TGCAGCGTTGAAGATGGGTGGACTAGCGGGTACGGGGGCATCGAGACCCAGTACTTC. The V and J genes are TRBV29-1 and TRBJ2-5; 11 bases align to TRBD2. Losses at the gene ends were 0 bases for V and 5 bases for J; bases not matched to a gene: 17. This CDR3 has 19 amino acids. Germline V gives CDR1 SQVTM, CDR2 ANQGSEA. The full variable domain, with the rest looked up from reference TRBV29-1 and TRBJ2-5, is SAVISQKPSRDICQRGTSLTIQCQVDSQVTMMFWYRQQPGQSLTLIATANQGSEATYESGFVIDKFPISRPNLTFSTLTVSNMSPEDSSIYLCSVEDGWTSGYGGIETQYFGPGTRLLVL.

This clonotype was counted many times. CDR3 nucleotides: TGTGCCAGCAGTTCAACGGAGGGCACTGAAGCTTTCTTT. Its protein is CASSSTEGTEAFF. This rearrangement joins TRBV12-3 or TRBV12-4 to TRBJ1-1, with D unclear. The CDR3 spans 13 residues. The V end lost 4 bases, the J end lost 4 bases, and 10 bases lay between the germline ends.

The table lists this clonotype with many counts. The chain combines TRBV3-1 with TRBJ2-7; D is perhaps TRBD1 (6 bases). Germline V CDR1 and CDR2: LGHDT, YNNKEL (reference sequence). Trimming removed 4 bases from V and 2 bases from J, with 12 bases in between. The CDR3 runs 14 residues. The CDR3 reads CASSLTGVTYEQYF. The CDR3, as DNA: TGTGCCAGCAGCCTGACAGGCGTCACCTACGAGCAGTACTTC.

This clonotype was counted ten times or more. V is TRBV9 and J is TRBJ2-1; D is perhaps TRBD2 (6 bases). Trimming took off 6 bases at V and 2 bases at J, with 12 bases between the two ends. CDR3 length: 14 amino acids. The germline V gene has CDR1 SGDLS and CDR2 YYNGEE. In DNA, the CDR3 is TGTGCCAGCAACCCTGGCGGGGCCTACAATGAGCAGTTCTTC. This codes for CASNPGGAYNEQFF. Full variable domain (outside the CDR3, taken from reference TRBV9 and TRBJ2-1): DSGVTQTPKHLITATGQRVTLRCSPRSGDLSVYWYQQSLDQGLQFLIQYYNGEERAKGNILERFSAQQFPDLHSELNLSSLELGDSALYFCASNPGGAYNEQFFGPGTRLTVL.

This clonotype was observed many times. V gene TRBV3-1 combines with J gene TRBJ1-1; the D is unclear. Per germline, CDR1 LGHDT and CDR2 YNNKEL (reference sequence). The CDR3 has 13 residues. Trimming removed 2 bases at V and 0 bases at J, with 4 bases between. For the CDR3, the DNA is TGTGCCAGCAGCCAACTACTGAACACTGAAGCTTTCTTT. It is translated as CASSQLLNTEAFF.

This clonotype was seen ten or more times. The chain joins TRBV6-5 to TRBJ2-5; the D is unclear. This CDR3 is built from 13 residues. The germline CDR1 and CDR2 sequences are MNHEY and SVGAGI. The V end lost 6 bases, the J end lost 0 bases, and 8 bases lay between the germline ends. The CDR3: CASRPINQETQYF. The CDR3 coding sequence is TGTGCCAGCAGACCGATAAACCAAGAGACCCAGTACTTC.

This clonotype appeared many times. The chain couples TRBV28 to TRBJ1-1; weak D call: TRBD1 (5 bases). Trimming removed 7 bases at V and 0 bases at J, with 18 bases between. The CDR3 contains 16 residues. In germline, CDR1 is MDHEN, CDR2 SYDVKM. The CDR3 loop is CASNTPLGPVNTEAFF. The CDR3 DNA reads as TGTGCCAGCAACACTCCGCTGGGGCCGGTGAACACTGAAGCTTTCTTT.

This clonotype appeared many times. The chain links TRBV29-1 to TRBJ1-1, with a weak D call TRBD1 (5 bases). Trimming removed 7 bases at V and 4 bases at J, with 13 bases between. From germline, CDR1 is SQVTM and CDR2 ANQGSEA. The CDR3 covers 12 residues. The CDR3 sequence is CSAGERGTEAFF. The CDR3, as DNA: TGCAGCGCGGGGGAGAGGGGCACTGAAGCTTTCTTT. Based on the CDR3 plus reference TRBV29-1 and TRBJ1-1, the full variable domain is SAVISQKPSRDICQRGTSLTIQCQVDSQVTMMFWYRQQPGQSLTLIATANQGSEATYESGFVIDKFPISRPNLTFSTLTVSNMSPEDSSIYLCSAGERGTEAFFGQGTRLTVV.

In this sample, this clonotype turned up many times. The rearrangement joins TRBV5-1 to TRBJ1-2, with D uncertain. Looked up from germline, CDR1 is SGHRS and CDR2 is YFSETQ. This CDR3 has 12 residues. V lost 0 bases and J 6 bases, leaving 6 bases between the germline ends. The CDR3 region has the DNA TGCGCCAGCAGCTTGGACGCGGATGGCTACACCTTC. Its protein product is CASSLDADGYTF.

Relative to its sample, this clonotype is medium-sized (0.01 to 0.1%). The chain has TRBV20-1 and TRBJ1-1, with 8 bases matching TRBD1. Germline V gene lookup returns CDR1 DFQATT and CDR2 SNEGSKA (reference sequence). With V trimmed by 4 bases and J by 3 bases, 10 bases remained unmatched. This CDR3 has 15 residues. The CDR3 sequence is CSAKEDREFDTEAFF. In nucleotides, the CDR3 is TGCAGTGCTAAAGAGGACAGGGAATTTGACACTGAAGCTTTCTTT.

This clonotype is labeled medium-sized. As DNA, the CDR3 is TGTGCCAGCAATTCCCCAACATGGAGTAATGAAAAACTGTTTTTT. This gives the protein CASNSPTWSNEKLFF. This chain uses TRBV6-2 or TRBV6-3 with TRBJ1-4; D unresolved. Trimming took off 7 bases at V and 4 bases at J, with 16 bases between the two ends. The CDR3 covers 15 residues. Germline CDR1 is MNHEY and CDR2 is SVGEGT.

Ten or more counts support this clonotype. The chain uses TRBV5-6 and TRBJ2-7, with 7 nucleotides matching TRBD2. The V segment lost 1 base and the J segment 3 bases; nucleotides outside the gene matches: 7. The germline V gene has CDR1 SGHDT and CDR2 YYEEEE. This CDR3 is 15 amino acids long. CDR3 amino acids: CASSLHGGTLYEQYF. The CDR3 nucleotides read TGTGCCAGCAGCTTGCACGGGGGGACCCTCTACGAGCAGTACTTC.

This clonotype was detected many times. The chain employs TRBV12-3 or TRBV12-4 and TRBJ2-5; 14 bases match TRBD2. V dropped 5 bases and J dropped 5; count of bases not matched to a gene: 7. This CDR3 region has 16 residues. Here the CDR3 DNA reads TGTGCCAGCAGTCAACGACTAGCGGGGGGGATCGAGACCCAGTACTTC. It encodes CASSQRLAGGIETQYF.

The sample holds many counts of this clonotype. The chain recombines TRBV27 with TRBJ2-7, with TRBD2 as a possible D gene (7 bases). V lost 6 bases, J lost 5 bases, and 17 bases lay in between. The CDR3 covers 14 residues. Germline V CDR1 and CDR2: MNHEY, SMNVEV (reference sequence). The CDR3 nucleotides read TGTGCCAGCAGAAAAGGGGGACTAAACAACGAGCAGTACTTC. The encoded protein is CASRKGGLNNEQYF.

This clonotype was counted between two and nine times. The CDR3 nucleotides read TGTGCCGCTGGACTAGCGGGGCCATCGAACACCGGGGAGCTGTTTTTT. Amino acid sequence: CAAGLAGPSNTGELFF. The chain has TRBV10-3 and TRBJ2-2, with 12 bases lining up with TRBD2. The germline V gene encodes CDR1 ENHRY and CDR2 SYGVKD. The CDR3 is 16 residues long. After removal of 11 bases from V and 0 bases from J, the junction contained 7 bases not matched to a gene.

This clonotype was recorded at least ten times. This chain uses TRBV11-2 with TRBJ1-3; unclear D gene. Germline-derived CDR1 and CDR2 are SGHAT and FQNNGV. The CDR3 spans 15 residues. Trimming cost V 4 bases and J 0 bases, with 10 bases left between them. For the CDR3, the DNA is TGTGCCAGCAGCTATAGACCCCTCTCTGGAAACACCATATATTTT. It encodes CASSYRPLSGNTIYF.

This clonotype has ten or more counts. This CDR3 is CASSLRASIEQYF. The CDR3 DNA sequence: TGTGCCAGCAGTTTAAGGGCCAGCATCGAGCAGTACTTC. The genes are TRBV28 and TRBJ2-7, with no clear D. The CDR3 is 13 residues long. The germline gives CDR1 MDHEN, CDR2 SYDVKM. V lost 2 bases and J lost 6, with 11 bases in between. The complete variable domain, with remaining parts taken from reference TRBV28 and TRBJ2-7, reads DVKVTQSSRYLVKRTGEKVFLECVQDMDHENMFWYRQDPGLGLRLIYFSYDVKMKEKGDIPEGYSVSREKKERFSLILESASTNQTSMYLCASSLRASIEQYFGPGTRLTVT.

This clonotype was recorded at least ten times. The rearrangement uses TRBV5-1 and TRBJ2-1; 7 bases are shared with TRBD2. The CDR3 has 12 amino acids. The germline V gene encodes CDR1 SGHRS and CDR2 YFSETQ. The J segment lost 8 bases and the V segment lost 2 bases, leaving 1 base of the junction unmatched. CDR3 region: CASSLGRDEQFF. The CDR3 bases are TGCGCCAGCAGCTTAGGGAGGGATGAGCAGTTCTTC.

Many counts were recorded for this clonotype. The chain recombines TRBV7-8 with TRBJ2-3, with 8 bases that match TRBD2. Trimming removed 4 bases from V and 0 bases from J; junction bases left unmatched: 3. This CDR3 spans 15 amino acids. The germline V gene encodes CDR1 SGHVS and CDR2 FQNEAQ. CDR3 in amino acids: CASSSGGASTDTQYF. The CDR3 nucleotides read TGTGCCAGCAGCTCCGGGGGGGCCAGCACAGATACGCAGTATTTT.

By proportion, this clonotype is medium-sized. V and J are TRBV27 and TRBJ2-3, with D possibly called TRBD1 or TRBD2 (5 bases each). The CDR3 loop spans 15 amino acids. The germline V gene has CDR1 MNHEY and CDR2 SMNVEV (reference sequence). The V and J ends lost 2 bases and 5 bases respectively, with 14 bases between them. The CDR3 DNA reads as TGTGCCAGCAGTTTAACTAACTGGGGACGAGATACGCAGTATTTT. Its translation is CASSLTNWGRDTQYF.

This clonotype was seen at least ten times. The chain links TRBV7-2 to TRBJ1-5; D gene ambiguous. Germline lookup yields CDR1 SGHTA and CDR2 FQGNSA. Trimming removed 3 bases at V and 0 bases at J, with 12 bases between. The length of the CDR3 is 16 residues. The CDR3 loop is CASSLVNGNSNQPQHF. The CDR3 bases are TGTGCCAGCAGCTTGGTTAACGGGAATAGCAATCAGCCCCAGCATTTT.